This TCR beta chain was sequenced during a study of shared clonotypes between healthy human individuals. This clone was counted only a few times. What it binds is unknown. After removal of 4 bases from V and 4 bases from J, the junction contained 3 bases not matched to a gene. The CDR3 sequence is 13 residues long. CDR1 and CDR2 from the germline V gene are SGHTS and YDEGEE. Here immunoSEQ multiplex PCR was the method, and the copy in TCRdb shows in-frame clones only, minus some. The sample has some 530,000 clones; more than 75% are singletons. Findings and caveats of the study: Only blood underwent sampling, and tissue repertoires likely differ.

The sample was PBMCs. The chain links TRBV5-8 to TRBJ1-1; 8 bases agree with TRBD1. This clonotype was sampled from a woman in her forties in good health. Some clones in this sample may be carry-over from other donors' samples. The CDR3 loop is CASSPQGATEAFF. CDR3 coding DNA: TGTGCCAGCAGCCCCCAGGGGGCCACTGAAGCTTTCTTT.